The 20 T cell receptor beta chains presented below share a single source sample, sequenced in a study of OX40 agonist ivuxolimab in advanced cancers. The method was immunoSEQ multiplex PCR; TCRdb's version includes in-frame clones alone and lacks a portion of them. The sample shows nearly 60,000 clones, 70% to 90% of them seen only once. The specimen comprised CD4+ or CD8+ T cells sorted from blood, sampled in a trial of the OX40 agonist ivuxolimab. The receptors originated from an adult with an advanced solid tumor such as melanoma, head and neck, liver or kidney cancer.

V and J are TRBV19 and TRBJ2-1; no clear D gene. Germline V gene sequence: CDR1 LNHDA, CDR2 SQIVND (reference sequence). V lost 3 bases and J 1 base, leaving 16 bases between the germline ends. This CDR3 is 17 amino acids long. CDR3 sequence reads: CASSIRSLLASYNEQFF. In DNA form, the CDR3 reads TGTGCCAGTAGTATTCGGAGCTTACTCGCTTCCTACAATGAGCAGTTCTTC.

This rearrangement joins TRBV19 to TRBJ2-2, with 8 bases lining up with TRBD1. V lost 1 base and J lost 4; bases outside the gene matches: 8. The CDR3 totals 17 residues. The V gene's germline CDR1 is LNHDA and CDR2 SQIVND (reference sequence). The CDR3 DNA sequence: TGTGCCAGTAGTATAGGGGGCAGGGGGCGAGTCACCGGGGAGCTGTTTTTT. Protein: CASSIGGRGRVTGELFF.

The chain carries TRBV5-5 and TRBJ2-1; tentatively, D is TRBD2 (5 bases). With 4 bases removed from V and 8 bases from J, the gap between germline ends came to 13 bases. The CDR3 is 13 residues long. CDR1 and CDR2 from the germline V gene are SGHKS and YYEKEE (reference sequence). The CDR3 nucleotides are TGTGCCAGCAGCCCGAGGACTGTTTATGAGCAGTTCTTC. Translation gives CASSPRTVYEQFF.

The V and J genes are TRBV21-1 and TRBJ2-1; TRBD1, the table's D call, was not compared with the DNA. TRBV21-1 constitutes a pseudogene. The CDR3 has 18 residues. CDR3: CASSKEGGLPFLYNEQFF. CDR3 DNA sequence: TGTGCCAGCAGCAAAGAAGGGGGCTTACCTTTCCTATACAATGAGCAGTTCTTC.

The chain joins TRBV5-4 to TRBJ1-2; possibly TRBD1 for D (6 bases). Trimming shortened V by 4 bases and J by 4 bases, and 17 bases separated the two germline ends. CDR1 and CDR2 from the germline V gene are SGHNT and YYREEE (reference sequence). The CDR3 runs 15 residues. CDR3: CASSPEGGRGYGYTF. CDR3 sequence (DNA): TGTGCCAGCAGCCCGGAGGGGGGGCGCGGCTATGGCTACACCTTC.

In the case of this clone: A much larger clone lies a single base off, so this may be a read error. The rearrangement uses TRBV18 and TRBJ1-5; possibly TRBD1 for D (6 bases). CDR1 and CDR2 (germline): KGHSH, LQKENI. V was trimmed by 4 bases and J by 4 bases, leaving 17 bases between them. CDR3 length: 16 amino acids. The CDR3 reads CASSQSPQGTNQPQHF. Written as DNA, the CDR3 is TGTGCCAGCTCACAGAGCCCCCAGGGGACAAATCAGCCCCAGCATTTT. The full variable domain, completed using reference TRBV18 and TRBJ1-5, is NAGVMQNPRHLVRRRGQEARLRCSPMKGHSHVYWYRQLPEEGLKFMVYLQKENIIDESGMPKERFSAEFPKEGPSILRIQQVVRGDSAAYFCASSQSPQGTNQPQHFGDGTRLSIL.

This sequence joins TRBV7-2 and TRBJ2-5; 10 nucleotides match TRBD2. The trim removed 6 bases at V and 4 bases at J, leaving 8 bases unmatched. Germline V gene sequence: CDR1 SGHTA, CDR2 FQGNSA. This CDR3 is 15 amino acids long. The CDR3 DNA follows: TGTGCCAGCAGAAGTAAGCGGGGGGGTCCAGAGACCCAGTACTTC. Translation gives CASRSKRGGPETQYF.

This chain connects TRBV14 to TRBJ1-1; tentatively, D is TRBD1 (6 bases). The CDR3 sequence is 15 residues long. Between the trimmed V and J ends, which lost 4 bases and 1 base, there was a span of 13 bases. Germline V gene sequence: CDR1 SGHDN, CDR2 FVKESK. This chain's CDR3 is CASSLWGQGNTEAFF. The CDR3 bases are TGTGCCAGCAGCCTATGGGGACAAGGGAACACTGAAGCTTTCTTT.

This clone was seen a single time. This chain connects TRBV19 to TRBJ1-3; no definite D call. The CDR3 is 16 residues long. V was pared by 2 bases and J by 7 bases, with 18 bases between. CDR1 is LNHDA and CDR2 is SQIVND in the germline V gene (reference sequence). CDR3 nucleotide sequence: TGTGCCAGTAGTATATGGCCAGGCGGCGAAGGGAACACCATATATTTT. It specifies CASSIWPGGEGNTIYF.

The J gene is TRBJ1-5, the V gene TRBV7-2; D is ambiguous. V shed 8 bases and J shed 5 bases, with 16 bases lying between them. CDR3 length equals 14 residues. In germline, CDR1 is SGHTA, CDR2 FQGNSA. The CDR3 DNA sequence: TGTGCCAGCCCACACGGCAGGAGTTATCAGCCCCAGCATTTT. Amino acid sequence: CASPHGRSYQPQHF. The complete variable domain, with remaining parts taken from reference TRBV7-2 and TRBJ1-5, reads GAGVSQSPSNKVTEKGKDVELRCDPISGHTALYWYRQSLGQGLEFLIYFQGNSAPDKSGLPSDRFSAERTGGSVSTLTIQRTQQEDSAVYLCASPHGRSYQPQHFGDGTRLSIL.

This clone was observed a few times. The chain employs TRBV6-4 and TRBJ1-1, with D hard to call. This CDR3 comprises 13 residues. Germline V gene data show CDR1 as MRHNA and CDR2 as SNTAGT. Trimming took 4 bases from V and 1 from J, leaving 7 bases between them. DNA for the CDR3: TGTGCCAGCAGTGTTGAACAGAACACTGAAGCTTTCTTT. This encodes CASSVEQNTEAFF.

This clone was seen a handful of times. The gene calls are TRBV2 and TRBJ2-7, with D maybe TRBD1 (6 bases). V gave up 5 bases and J gave up 0 bases, with 11 bases separating them. CDR3 length: 14 amino acids. From germline, CDR1 is SNHLY and CDR2 FYNNEI. The CDR3 DNA reads as TGTGCCAGCAGTCGGGCAGGGGCCTCCTACGAGCAGTACTTC. As protein: CASSRAGASYEQYF.

The chain uses TRBV9 and TRBJ1-1, with 8 bases identical to TRBD1. V dropped 0 bases and J dropped 4; count of bases not matched to a gene: 5. Germline lookup yields CDR1 SGDLS and CDR2 YYNGEE. The CDR3 totals 15 residues. The DNA for the CDR3 is TGTGCCAGCAGCGTAGAGGACAGGGTGGCCACTGAAGCTTTCTTT. Translation: CASSVEDRVATEAFF.

There are a few counts of this clone. V usage is TRBV5-5 and J usage is TRBJ2-1, with 7 bases that match TRBD1. From germline, CDR1 is SGHKS and CDR2 YYEKEE (reference sequence). This CDR3 has 14 amino acids. The ends lost 4 bases at V and 4 bases at J; junction bases unmatched: 5. CDR3 DNA: TGTGCCAGCAGCCCTACGACAGGGTACAATGAGCAGTTCTTC. This translates into CASSPTTGYNEQFF.

J is TRBJ1-2 and V is TRBV10-2; D gene uncertain. Germline-derived CDR1 and CDR2 are WSHSY and SAAADI. The CDR3 has 14 amino acids. V was clipped by 4 bases and J by 1 base, with 10 bases between them. The CDR3 reads CASSGWGSNYGYTF. The CDR3 DNA sequence: TGCGCCAGCAGTGGCTGGGGTAGTAACTATGGCTACACCTTC.

The chain employs TRBV14 and TRBJ2-5; possible D gene TRBD2, 6 bases. The germline V gene has CDR1 SGHDN and CDR2 FVKESK. The CDR3 spans 13 residues. V was shortened by 4 bases and J by 4 bases, with 10 bases between the two germline ends. CDR3 coding DNA: TGTGCCAGCAGCCGGCGGGGCCCAGAGACCCAGTACTTC. It codes for CASSRRGPETQYF.

This clone was observed a few times. The chain carries TRBV5-1 and TRBJ2-2, with 8 bases fitting TRBD2. In germline, CDR1 is SGHRS, CDR2 YFSETQ. V trimming: 4 bases; J trimming: 2 bases; junction bases outside the gene matches: 7. The CDR3 has 16 amino acids. The CDR3 region has the DNA TGCGCCAGCAGCGTAGGACTAGCAGCTAACACCGGGGAGCTGTTTTTT. It translates to CASSVGLAANTGELFF.

The rearrangement links TRBV6-5 to TRBJ1-2; D possibly corresponds to TRBD1 (6 bases). Between the trimmed V and J ends, which lost 4 bases and 5 bases, there was a span of 17 bases. Looked up from germline, CDR1 is MNHEY and CDR2 is SVGAGI. This CDR3 has 15 residues. CDR3 sequence reads: CASSFGQLGAYGYTF. The DNA of the CDR3 is TGTGCCAGCAGTTTCGGACAGCTGGGGGCTTATGGCTACACCTTC.

A few counts support this clone. The V and J genes are TRBV7-2 and TRBJ2-1; perhaps D is TRBD1 or TRBD2 (5 bases each). The CDR3 covers 18 residues. The V gene lost 1 base and the J gene lost 0 bases, with 16 bases spanning the gap. Per germline, CDR1 SGHTA and CDR2 FQGNSA. This CDR3 is CASSLGGGGSSSYNEQFF. Written as DNA, the CDR3 is TGTGCCAGCAGCTTAGGGGGCGGAGGCTCGAGCTCCTACAATGAGCAGTTCTTC. Together with reference TRBV7-2 and TRBJ2-1, the CDR3 gives the full variable domain: GAGVSQSPSNKVTEKGKDVELRCDPISGHTALYWYRQSLGQGLEFLIYFQGNSAPDKSGLPSDRFSAERTGGSVSTLTIQRTQQEDSAVYLCASSLGGGGSSSYNEQFFGPGTRLTVL.

The CDR3 DNA sequence: TGTGCCAGCAGCCCAACGGGTGGGATGTATGGCTACACCTTC. It specifies CASSPTGGMYGYTF. This chain joins TRBV9 and TRBJ1-2; no reliable D call. V lost 4 bases and J lost 5, with 15 bases in between. Germline loops: CDR1 SGDLS, CDR2 YYNGEE. CDR3 length: 14 residues.